Below, 28 T cell receptor beta chains from the same sample are listed, as sequenced in a study of CD8+CD57+ T cells in acquired aplastic anemia. TCR beta VDJ and CDR3 profiles were obtained from a genomic DNA template. TCRdb recomputed calls from the reads with MiXCR, one row per CDR3 protein. The sample comprises 450,000 to 600,000 distinct CDR3 sequences, less than 35% of which are singletons, and roughly 0.89% rests with the top ten. Flow cytometry had shown expanded CD8+CD57+ cells in the patients chosen for sequencing. The specimen sequenced was sorted CD4+, CD8+, or CD8+CD57+ T cells (not recorded which) from PBMCs. The receptors shown here come from a human donor with aplastic anemia.

As regards this clonotype: A much larger clone lies one base from this, so it may be a read error. The genes are TRBV7-2 and TRBJ1-2, with 8 bases lining up with TRBD1. The CDR3 length is 14 residues. The V gene end was trimmed by 5 bases and the J gene end by 4 bases; junction bases not matched to a gene: 6. CDR1 and CDR2 (germline): SGHTA, FQGNSA. The CDR3 loop is CASSIQGDGYGYTF. As DNA, the CDR3 is TGTGCCAGCAGCATACAGGGGGATGGCTATGGCTACACCTTC.

In its sample, this clonotype was seen many times. The gene calls are TRBV19 and TRBJ2-2; TRBD1 matches 10 bases. This CDR3 comprises 16 residues. Per germline, CDR1 LNHDA and CDR2 SQIVND (reference sequence). The trim removed 5 bases at V and 0 bases at J, leaving 3 bases unmatched. The CDR3 sequence: CASSLGTGANTGELFF. CDR3 sequence (DNA): TGTGCCAGTAGTCTCGGGACAGGGGCGAACACCGGGGAGCTGTTTTTT. The full variable domain, its missing parts supplied by reference TRBV19 and TRBJ2-2, is DGGITQSPKYLFRKEGQNVTLSCEQNLNHDAMYWYRQDPGQGLRLIYYSQIVNDFQKGDIAEGYSVSREKKESFPLTVTSAQKNPTAFYLCASSLGTGANTGELFFGEGSRLTVL.

This clonotype has ten or more counts. CDR3 sequence: CATSRFTGSNQPQHF. CDR3 in DNA: TGTGCCACCAGCAGATTCACGGGGAGCAATCAGCCCCAGCATTTT. The chain uses TRBV15 and TRBJ1-5, with D unresolved. This CDR3 is built from 15 residues. The V gene lost 2 bases and the J gene lost 1 base, with 9 bases spanning the gap. The germline V gene encodes CDR1 LNHNV and CDR2 YYDKDF (reference sequence).

This clonotype was seen repeatedly, ten times or more. V and J are TRBV29-1 and TRBJ2-3, with D maybe TRBD1 (5 bases). Trimming pared 3 bases from V and 1 base from J, leaving 11 bases between. CDR1 and CDR2 (germline): SQVTM, ANQGSEA. This CDR3 is built from 14 residues. CDR3 in amino acids: CSVDSDKGTDTQYF. For the CDR3, the DNA is TGCAGCGTTGACTCGGACAAAGGCACAGATACGCAGTATTTT.

This clonotype appeared many times. V usage is TRBV7-2 and J usage is TRBJ2-7; D gene uncertain. Germline V gives CDR1 SGHTA, CDR2 FQGNSA. The CDR3 sequence is 13 residues long. V was trimmed by 3 bases and J by 3 bases, leaving 9 bases between them. CDR3 coding DNA: TGTGCCAGCAGCTTTGCAGAACACTACGAGCAGTACTTC. This translates into CASSFAEHYEQYF.

This clonotype has ten or more counts. J is TRBJ2-1 and V is TRBV10-3; D is possibly TRBD2 (5 bases). Trimming took off 0 bases at V and 4 bases at J, with 10 bases between the two ends. The CDR3 spans 15 residues. The germline V gene has CDR1 ENHRY and CDR2 SYGVKD. CDR3: CAISESKAAYNEQFF. CDR3 sequence (DNA): TGTGCCATCAGTGAGTCTAAAGCGGCGTACAATGAGCAGTTCTTC.

The genes are TRBV5-4 and TRBJ2-3; 8 nucleotides match TRBD1. The CDR3 runs to 15 residues. Trimming cost V 2 bases and J 5 bases; bases outside gene matches: 7. The germline CDR1 and CDR2 sequences are SGHNT and YYREEE (reference sequence). CDR3 protein: CASSFRQGAIDTQYF. The CDR3 DNA follows: TGTGCCAGCAGCTTTCGTCAGGGGGCAATAGATACGCAGTATTTT.

The table lists this clonotype with many counts. The chain has TRBV19 and TRBJ2-7, with 12 bases identical to TRBD1. Germline CDR1 is LNHDA and CDR2 is SQIVND (reference sequence). This CDR3 spans 17 amino acids. Trimming cost V 4 bases and J 3 bases; bases outside gene matches: 10. CDR3: CASSSGTGGQISYEQYF. The CDR3 DNA is TGTGCCAGTAGTAGCGGGACAGGGGGCCAAATTAGCTACGAGCAGTACTTC.

In this sample, this clonotype turned up a few times. The CDR3 region is CAIGTGAGNTEAFF. The DNA of the CDR3 is TGTGCCATCGGGACAGGCGCAGGGAACACTGAAGCTTTCTTT. The chain employs TRBV10-3 and TRBJ1-1; TRBD1 matches 8 bases. Germline V gene data show CDR1 as ENHRY and CDR2 as SYGVKD. J was trimmed by 1 base and V by 8 bases; bases with no gene match: 6. The length of the CDR3 is 14 residues.

The table lists this clonotype with many counts. V gene TRBV2 combines with J gene TRBJ2-7; unclear D gene. CDR1 is SNHLY and CDR2 is FYNNEI in the germline V gene. The CDR3 runs 13 residues. The V end lost 2 bases, the J end lost 7 bases, and 12 bases lay between the germline ends. The CDR3 here is CASSERRVLEQYF. Written as DNA, the CDR3 is TGTGCCAGCAGTGAAAGGCGTGTGTTGGAGCAGTACTTC.

This clonotype was picked up many times. This sequence joins TRBV19 and TRBJ2-7; 8 bases are shared with TRBD1. Germline V CDR1 and CDR2: LNHDA, SQIVND (reference sequence). CDR3 length equals 15 residues. J gave up 1 base and V 3 bases, and 5 bases lay outside the gene matches. CDR3 coding DNA: TGTGCCAGTAGTATCTCAGGGGGCGGTTCCTACGAGCAGTACTTC. This translates into CASSISGGGSYEQYF.

About this clonotype: This may come from a read error, since a much larger clone is one base off. The chain has TRBV7-3 and TRBJ1-6, with 8 bases lining up with TRBD1. This CDR3 has 17 amino acids. Germline V lookup: CDR1 SGHTA, CDR2 FQGTGA. This CDR3 is CASSLVDRASYNSLLHF. The DNA for the CDR3 is TGTGCCAGCAGCTTAGTGGACAGGGCGTCCTATAATTCACTCCTCCACTTT.

The chain is built from TRBV10-3 and TRBJ2-5; D remains unclear. V was pared by 11 bases and J by 1 base, with 14 bases between. This CDR3 spans 13 amino acids. Germline CDR1 reads ENHRY; CDR2 reads SYGVKD. This CDR3 is CASFRSFQETQYF. CDR3 nucleotides: TGTGCCTCCTTCCGGAGCTTCCAAGAGACCCAGTACTTC.

This clonotype was seen ten or more times. The chain links TRBV16 to TRBJ2-5; the D gene could be TRBD1 or TRBD2 (5 bases each). The CDR3 loop spans 14 amino acids. Germline-derived CDR1 and CDR2 are KGHSY and FQNENV. The V and J ends lost 1 base and 3 bases respectively, with 9 bases between them. The CDR3 region has the DNA TGTGCCAGCAGCCAATTATTGGGGGAAGAGACCCAGTACTTC. This encodes CASSQLLGEETQYF.

The chain is built from TRBV5-1 and TRBJ2-3; D is perhaps TRBD2 (6 bases). CDR1 is SGHRS and CDR2 is YFSETQ in the germline V gene. CDR3 length: 17 residues. V shed 0 bases and J shed 4 bases, with 18 bases lying between them. In DNA form, the CDR3 reads TGCGCCAGCAGCTTGGCAGAGGCGGGGTGGGGTGCAGATACGCAGTATTTT. Residues: CASSLAEAGWGADTQYF.

This clonotype occurred once. CDR3 sequence: CASSLADRVEAFF. CDR3 nucleotides: TGTGCCAGCAGCTTGGCCGACAGGGTAGAAGCTTTCTTT. The genes are TRBV5-4 and TRBJ1-1; TRBD1 matches at 7 bases. After removal of 0 bases from V and 8 bases from J, the junction contained 4 bases not matched to a gene. Germline values: CDR1 SGHNT, CDR2 YYREEE (reference sequence). The CDR3 has 13 residues. The entire variable domain, with the rest obtained from reference TRBV5-4 and TRBJ1-1, is as follows: ETGVTQSPTHLIKTRGQQVTLRCSSQSGHNTVSWYQQALGQGPQFIFQYYREEENGRGNFPPRFSGLQFPNYSSELNVNALELDDSALYLCASSLADRVEAFFGQGTRLTVV.

This clonotype was seen ten or more times. The chain carries TRBV4-2 and TRBJ2-7; TRBD1 agrees at 8 bases. The CDR3 sequence is 15 residues long. After removal of 4 bases from V and 9 bases from J, the junction contained 14 bases not matched to a gene. CDR1 LGHNA and CDR2 YNFKEQ come from the germline V gene. In nucleotides, the CDR3 is TGTGCCAGCAGCCCAGGGGGGACAGGCGGTGGGAGGCAGTACTTC. Translation: CASSPGGTGGGRQYF.

This clonotype was picked up a small number of times. The rearrangement links TRBV7-3 to TRBJ1-1; a weak D match, TRBD1 (5 bases). V lost 5 bases, J lost 4 bases, and 17 bases lay in between. Per germline, CDR1 SGHTA and CDR2 FQGTGA. The CDR3 is 15 amino acids. The CDR3 coding sequence is TGTGCCAGCAGCACGCAGGGCGGGGGTTTCACTGAAGCTTTCTTT. As protein: CASSTQGGGFTEAFF.

This chain joins TRBV19 and TRBJ2-5, with D tentatively TRBD1 (6 bases). The germline gives CDR1 LNHDA, CDR2 SQIVND (reference sequence). Trimming pared 1 base from V and 5 bases from J, leaving 17 bases between. CDR3 length: 16 amino acids. The CDR3 DNA is TGTGCCAGTAGTATAGGGGCAGGGGCAGTTGTCGAGACCCAGTACTTC. Translating it yields CASSIGAGAVVETQYF.

This clonotype came up many times. V gene TRBV10-3 combines with J gene TRBJ1-2, with 9 bases matching TRBD1. This CDR3 has 11 residues. The germline CDR1 and CDR2 sequences are ENHRY and SYGVKD. V lost 10 bases to trimming and J lost 5 bases; unmatched junction nucleotides: 2. CDR3 sequence: CARTGDYGYTF. CDR3 in DNA: TGTGCCAGGACAGGGGATTATGGCTACACCTTC.

This clonotype showed up many times. The chain uses TRBV15 and TRBJ1-3; D gene unclear. V was trimmed by 0 bases and J by 4 bases, leaving 7 bases between them. CDR1 is LNHNV and CDR2 is YYDKDF in the germline V gene (reference sequence). CDR3 size: 14 residues. The CDR3 sequence: CATSRDQAGNTIYF. The CDR3 DNA sequence: TGTGCCACCAGCAGAGACCAGGCCGGAAACACCATATATTTT.

This clonotype was seen just once. V is TRBV7-9 and J is TRBJ2-7; maybe TRBD1 (5 bases). The ends were cut back, 5 bases at V and 0 bases at J, with 14 bases in the middle. The CDR3 contains 15 residues. Germline CDR1 reads SEHNR; CDR2 reads FQNEAQ (reference sequence). The CDR3 loop is CASSPWGLSSYEQYF. In DNA form, the CDR3 reads TGTGCCAGCAGCCCCTGGGGCCTGAGCTCCTACGAGCAGTACTTC.

J is TRBJ2-3 and V is TRBV20-1, with 9 bases identical to TRBD2. The CDR3 covers 13 residues. Germline values: CDR1 DFQATT, CDR2 SNEGSKA (reference sequence). V shed 6 bases, J shed 7 bases, and the junction held 8 bases outside the gene matches. The CDR3 nucleotides read TGCAGTGCATGGCGGGGGGGCCTGCATACGCAGTATTTT. Its protein product is CSAWRGGLHTQYF.

J is TRBJ2-7 and V is TRBV4-1; 8 bases map to TRBD1. CDR3 length: 14 residues. CDR1 is MGHRA and CDR2 is YSYEKL in the germline V gene. Unmatched junction bases numbered 7, after V lost 2 bases and J lost 7 bases. DNA of the CDR3: TGCGCCAGCAGCCAAATTGGACAGGGTGGTGAGCAGTACTTC. Amino acids: CASSQIGQGGEQYF.

The chain carries TRBV10-3 and TRBJ1-4; no firm D call. This CDR3 is 19 amino acids long. Germline V CDR1 and CDR2: ENHRY, SYGVKD. The V end was cut by 0 bases, the J end by 0 bases, with 17 bases between. The CDR3 is CAISESTGGATSTNEKLFF. The CDR3 DNA reads as TGTGCCATCAGTGAGTCGACGGGAGGAGCGACCTCAACTAATGAAAAACTGTTTTTT.

Comment on this clonotype: A much larger clone lies a single base off, so this may be a read error. The chain uses TRBV19 and TRBJ2-5; no clear D. The V gene's germline CDR1 is LNHDA and CDR2 SQIVND (reference sequence). The CDR3 sequence is 13 residues long. The CDR3 sequence is CASSVTNQEAQYF. CDR3 DNA: TGTGCCAGTAGTGTAACAAATCAAGAGGCCCAGTACTTC.

Ten or more counts support this clonotype. The genes are TRBV20-1 and TRBJ1-2; D unresolved. Germline CDR1 is DFQATT and CDR2 is SNEGSKA (reference sequence). Trimming cost V 5 bases and J 5 bases, with 12 bases left between them. The CDR3 has 12 amino acids. The CDR3 DNA reads TGCAGTGCTGAGGACGGAGTATATGGCTACACCTTC. Residues: CSAEDGVYGYTF.

The V and J genes are TRBV11-1 and TRBJ2-7; 7 bases line up with TRBD1. Trimming at V came to 5 bases and at J to 5 bases, leaving 6 bases not matched to a gene. This CDR3 contains 13 residues. Germline V lookup: CDR1 SGHAT, CDR2 FQDESV (reference sequence). The CDR3 here is CASSDSDRDEQYF. The CDR3 DNA sequence: TGTGCCAGCAGCGACTCCGACAGGGACGAGCAGTACTTC.